The 2 T cell receptor beta chains below were found in one sample sequenced in a study of cytomegalovirus exposure and HLA in healthy donors. With 60 Vbeta and 13 Jbeta primers, the PCR was carried out. Assay used: immunoSEQ multiplex PCR; TCRdb lists only in-frame clones, some missing. The table shows about 200,000 clones, with roughly 80% occurring only once. Specimen: PBMCs. The source is a male donor in good health and CMV-seropositive.

This chain links TRBV5-1 with TRBJ1-4; 7 nucleotides match TRBD1. The CDR3 runs 16 residues. CDR1 and CDR2 from the germline V gene are SGHRS and YFSETQ. The V gene end was trimmed by 4 bases and the J gene end by 4 bases; junction bases not matched to a gene: 10. The CDR3 here is CASSAGGGTVNEKLFF. CDR3 DNA: TGCGCCAGCAGCGCCGGTGGGGGGACAGTTAATGAAAAACTGTTTTTT. The full variable domain, its missing parts supplied by reference TRBV5-1 and TRBJ1-4, is KAGVTQTPRYLIKTRGQQVTLSCSPISGHRSVSWYQQTPGQGLQFLFEYFSETQRNKGNFPGRFSGRQFSNSRSEMNVSTLELGDSALYLCASSAGGGTVNEKLFFGSGTQLSVL.

V and J are TRBV4-1 and TRBJ1-1; TRBD1 might be the D (5 bases). CDR1 is MGHRA, CDR2 YSYEKL, per germline. V was clipped by 0 bases and J by 7 bases, with 15 bases between them. The length of the CDR3 is 15 residues. Written as DNA, the CDR3 is TGCGCCAGCAGCCAAGATCGGGGGGAGTGGAGTGAAGCTTTCTTT. Translation: CASSQDRGEWSEAFF.